Listed here are 21 T cell receptor beta chains from one sample, sequenced in a study of human T cells and chemical hapten exposure. Specified time point: patch test 2, 6 weeks after DPC sensitization. The treatment denotes: therapeutic diphenylcyclopropenone sensitization with weekly scalp DPC. TCRdb independently ran MiXCR on the RACE reads; one entry per CDR3 protein. The sample holds about 400,000 distinct CDR3 sequences, nearly 6.5% seen once. Sequenced here: whole blood, sampled in connection with sensitization to the hapten diphenylcyclopropenone (DPC). These receptors originate from a woman aged 18-29 years with alopecia areata. Some clones in this sample may be carry-over from other donors' samples.

This clonotype showed up many times. This chain uses TRBV9 with TRBJ1-4, with D unresolved. Trimming took 7 bases from V and 8 from J, leaving 12 bases between them. Germline V gene data show CDR1 as SGDLS and CDR2 as YYNGEE. There are 12 residues in the CDR3. Written as DNA, the CDR3 is TGTGCCAGCCGGGGAGAAGGAGAAAAACTGTTTTTT. Encoded protein: CASRGEGEKLFF.

This sequence joins TRBV4-3 and TRBJ2-7; TRBD2 aligns across 10 bases. This CDR3 has 16 amino acids. CDR1 and CDR2 from the germline V gene are LGHNA and YSLEER. The junction had 10 bases not matched to a gene; V was cut back by 4 bases and J by 4 bases. Here the CDR3 reads CASSRTTGTSAYEQYF. CDR3 DNA sequence: TGCGCCAGCAGCCGCACCACAGGGACTAGCGCGTACGAGCAGTACTTC.

The sample holds many counts of this clonotype. This chain connects TRBV6-5 to TRBJ2-3; D is perhaps TRBD2 (5 bases). The CDR3 length is 13 residues. Germline CDR1 is MNHEY and CDR2 is SVGAGI. Trimming pared 2 bases from V and 5 bases from J, leaving 8 bases between. DNA for the CDR3: TGTGCCAGCAGTTACGGAGGAGTAGATACGCAGTATTTT. Translation gives CASSYGGVDTQYF.

With regard to this clonotype: Its ends do not fully match the called genes, so a read error is possible. The chain recombines TRBV6-5 with TRBJ1-3, with D perhaps matching TRBD1 (6 bases). The CDR3 loop spans 14 amino acids. CDR1 and CDR2 from the germline V gene are MNHEY and SVGAGI. This CDR3 reads CANSEQGAGNTIYF. The CDR3 nucleotides read TGTGCCAACAGTGAACAGGGAGCTGGAAACACCATATATTTT.

V is TRBV20-1 and J is TRBJ1-1, with D perhaps TRBD1 (5 bases). CDR1 and CDR2 (germline): DFQATT, SNEGSKA (reference sequence). The CDR3 length is 14 residues. V gave up 0 bases and J gave up 7 bases, with 15 bases separating them. For the CDR3, the DNA is TGCAGTGCTAGAGATAACCGGGGGAGCCTTGAAGCTTTCTTT. It encodes CSARDNRGSLEAFF.

The chain has TRBV6-6 and TRBJ1-4; D remains unclear. Germline CDR1 is MNHNY and CDR2 is SVGAGI (reference sequence). V lost 6 bases and J 8 bases, leaving 16 bases between the germline ends. The CDR3 loop spans 14 amino acids. CDR3 in DNA: TGTGCCAGCAGCTTACCAACTTTTGAAGAAAAACTGTTTTTT. It yields the protein CASSLPTFEEKLFF.

The chain recombines TRBV11-2 with TRBJ1-5, with TRBD1 as a possible D gene (6 bases). The germline V gene encodes CDR1 SGHAT and CDR2 FQNNGV. V lost 5 bases and J lost 2, with 31 bases in between. The CDR3 consists of 21 residues. CDR3 amino acids: CASSAIPLCPFRTACNQPQHF. The CDR3 nucleotides are TGTGCCAGCAGCGCAATCCCTCTCTGTCCCTTTAGGACAGCATGCAATCAGCCCCAGCATTTT. Drawing the rest from reference TRBV11-2 and TRBJ1-5, the complete variable domain is EAGVAQSPRYKIIEKRQSVAFWCNPISGHATLYWYQQILGQGPKLLIQFQNNGVVDDSQLPKDRFSAERLKGVDSTLKIQPAKLEDSAVYLCASSAIPLCPFRTACNQPQHFGDGTRLSIL.

The chain combines TRBV19 with TRBJ1-2; 9 bases are a match to TRBD1. This CDR3 region has 15 residues. The germline V gene encodes CDR1 LNHDA and CDR2 SQIVND (reference sequence). The V segment lost 9 bases and the J segment 3 bases; nucleotides outside the gene matches: 11. The DNA of the CDR3 is TGTGCCAGCAAACACAGGGACAGGGAATACTATGGCTACACCTTC. Protein sequence: CASKHRDREYYGYTF.

The V call is TRBV7-9, the J call TRBJ1-1; TRBD1 agrees at 8 bases. Germline CDR1 and CDR2: SEHNR and FQNEAQ (reference sequence). This CDR3 region has 14 residues. The V and J ends lost 4 bases and 9 bases, in that order; junction bases with no gene match: 10. The CDR3 is CASSSPDRGGKAFF. The CDR3, as DNA: TGTGCCAGCAGCTCCCCTGACAGGGGAGGGAAAGCTTTCTTT.

This clonotype was counted only a few times. The chain recombines TRBV4-2 with TRBJ1-4, with D uncertain. Germline V gene data show CDR1 as LGHNA and CDR2 as YNFKEQ. CDR3 size: 14 residues. Deletions cut 1 base from V and 5 bases from J, with 8 bases between. The CDR3 nucleotides are TGTGCCAGCAGCCAAGCAGGAGCGAATGAAAAACTGTTTTTT. It yields the protein CASSQAGANEKLFF.

This clonotype was observed a handful of times. The genes are TRBV6-6 and TRBJ2-7, with 7 bases lining up with TRBD1. This CDR3 contains 14 residues. J lost 3 bases, V lost 0 bases, and 2 bases had no gene match. The germline V gene encodes CDR1 MNHNY and CDR2 SVGAGI (reference sequence). CDR3 bases: TGTGCCAGCAGTTACTCGGGACAGCACTACGAGCAGTACTTC. This encodes CASSYSGQHYEQYF.

This clonotype was counted at least ten times. V gene TRBV5-5 combines with J gene TRBJ1-5, with D hard to call. V lost 3 bases, J lost 4 bases, and 17 bases lay in between. Germline loops: CDR1 SGHKS, CDR2 YYEKEE (reference sequence). The CDR3 totals 16 residues. The CDR3 spells CASSSLGFPGNQPQHF. The DNA for the CDR3 is TGTGCCAGCAGCTCCCTAGGGTTTCCGGGGAATCAGCCCCAGCATTTT.

This clonotype was seen repeatedly, ten times or more. This chain connects TRBV13 to TRBJ1-1, with 9 bases aligning to TRBD1. With V trimmed by 5 bases and J by 10 bases, 14 bases remained unmatched. Germline V lookup: CDR1 PRHDT, CDR2 FYEKMQ (reference sequence). This CDR3 is built from 15 residues. This CDR3 is CASSGNGTGRGLAFF. The CDR3 nucleotides read TGTGCCAGCAGCGGAAACGGGACAGGGCGGGGATTAGCTTTCTTT. The entire variable domain, with the rest obtained from reference TRBV13 and TRBJ1-1, is as follows: AAGVIQSPRHLIKEKRETATLKCYPIPRHDTVYWYQQGPGQDPQFLISFYEKMQSDKGSIPDRFSAQQFSDYHSELNMSSLELGDSALYFCASSGNGTGRGLAFFGQGTRLTVV.

This clonotype was detected only a few times. This chain joins TRBV10-3 and TRBJ1-4; D possibly corresponds to TRBD1 (5 bases). This CDR3 is built from 18 residues. Germline V lookup: CDR1 ENHRY, CDR2 SYGVKD. V lost 3 bases and J lost 5, with 22 bases in between. The CDR3 spells CAISDTLLTGTGNEKLFF. The CDR3 DNA reads TGTGCCATCAGTGACACTCTCTTAACCGGGACTGGGAATGAAAAACTGTTTTTT.

The chain joins TRBV5-1 to TRBJ1-6; the match to TRBD1 covers 8 bases. The CDR3 is made up of 14 amino acids. The junction had 5 bases not matched to a gene; V was cut back by 4 bases and J by 8 bases. The germline CDR1 and CDR2 sequences are SGHRS and YFSETQ. Written as DNA, the CDR3 is TGCGCCAGCAGCCCCGACAGGGGTGATTCACCCCTCCACTTT. Translation gives CASSPDRGDSPLHF.

V gene TRBV12-3 or TRBV12-4 combines with J gene TRBJ2-7, with TRBD2 matching 7 bases. V shed 4 bases, J shed 3 bases, and the junction held 6 bases outside the gene matches. The CDR3 totals 14 residues. Here the CDR3 reads CASSSSGRGYEQYF. CDR3 bases: TGTGCCAGCAGTTCTAGCGGTAGAGGCTACGAGCAGTACTTC.

This clonotype was seen only a few times. V and J are TRBV12-3 or TRBV12-4 and TRBJ2-5; D possibly corresponds to TRBD2 (5 bases). Trimming removed 6 bases from V and 4 bases from J, with 9 bases in between. The length of the CDR3 is 12 residues. In DNA form, the CDR3 reads TGTGCCAGCAGGTCTAGCTCAGAGACCCAGTACTTC. Its protein is CASRSSSETQYF.

This rearrangement joins TRBV7-9 to TRBJ2-7; TRBD2 might be the D (5 bases). CDR3 length: 14 amino acids. Germline V CDR1 and CDR2: SEHNR, FQNEAQ (reference sequence). The V and J ends lost 5 bases and 5 bases respectively, with 16 bases between them. CDR3 DNA sequence: TGTGCCAGCAGCGCTTCCGGCCCGCGGGACGAGCAGTACTTC. Its protein is CASSASGPRDEQYF.

This clonotype was detected many times. V is TRBV28 and J is TRBJ1-6, with no clear D. Germline V CDR1 and CDR2: MDHEN, SYDVKM. Trimming shortened V by 3 bases and J by 8 bases, and 5 bases separated the two germline ends. This CDR3 comprises 12 residues. The CDR3 DNA sequence: TGTGCCAGCAGTTTTGCGGATTCACCCCTCCACTTT. This translates into CASSFADSPLHF.

This clonotype was counted many times. The chain has TRBV11-2 and TRBJ2-5; D is ambiguous. V was clipped by 6 bases and J by 2 bases, with 13 bases between them. CDR1 and CDR2 (germline): SGHAT, FQNNGV. CDR3 length: 14 amino acids. The DNA for the CDR3 is TGTGCCAGCAGTTTTGGACCCGCTCAAGAGACCCAGTACTTC. Protein sequence: CASSFGPAQETQYF.

This chain uses TRBV7-6 with TRBJ2-5; D perhaps matches TRBD1 (5 bases). CDR1 and CDR2 (germline): SGHVS, FNYEAQ. The CDR3 contains 15 residues. V gave up 6 bases and J gave up 1 base, with 15 bases separating them. This chain's CDR3 is CASRQEQDSQETQYF. CDR3 nucleotides: TGTGCCAGCAGACAAGAACAGGATAGCCAAGAGACCCAGTACTTC.